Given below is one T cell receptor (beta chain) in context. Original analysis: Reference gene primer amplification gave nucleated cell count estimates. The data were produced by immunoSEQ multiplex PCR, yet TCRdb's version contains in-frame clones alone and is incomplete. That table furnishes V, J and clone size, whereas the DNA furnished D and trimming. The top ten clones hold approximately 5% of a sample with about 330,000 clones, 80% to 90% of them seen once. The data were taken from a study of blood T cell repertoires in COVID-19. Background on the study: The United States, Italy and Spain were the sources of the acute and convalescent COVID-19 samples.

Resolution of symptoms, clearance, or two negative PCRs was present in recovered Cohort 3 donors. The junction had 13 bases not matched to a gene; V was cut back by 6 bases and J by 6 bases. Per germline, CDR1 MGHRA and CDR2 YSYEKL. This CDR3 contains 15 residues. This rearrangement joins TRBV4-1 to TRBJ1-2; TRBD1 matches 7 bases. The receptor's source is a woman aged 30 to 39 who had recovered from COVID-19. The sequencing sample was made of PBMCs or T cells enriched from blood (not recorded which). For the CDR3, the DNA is TGCGCCAGCAGGGCGCCGGGACAGAAGAGAAATGGCTACACCTTC. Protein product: CASRAPGQKRNGYTF.